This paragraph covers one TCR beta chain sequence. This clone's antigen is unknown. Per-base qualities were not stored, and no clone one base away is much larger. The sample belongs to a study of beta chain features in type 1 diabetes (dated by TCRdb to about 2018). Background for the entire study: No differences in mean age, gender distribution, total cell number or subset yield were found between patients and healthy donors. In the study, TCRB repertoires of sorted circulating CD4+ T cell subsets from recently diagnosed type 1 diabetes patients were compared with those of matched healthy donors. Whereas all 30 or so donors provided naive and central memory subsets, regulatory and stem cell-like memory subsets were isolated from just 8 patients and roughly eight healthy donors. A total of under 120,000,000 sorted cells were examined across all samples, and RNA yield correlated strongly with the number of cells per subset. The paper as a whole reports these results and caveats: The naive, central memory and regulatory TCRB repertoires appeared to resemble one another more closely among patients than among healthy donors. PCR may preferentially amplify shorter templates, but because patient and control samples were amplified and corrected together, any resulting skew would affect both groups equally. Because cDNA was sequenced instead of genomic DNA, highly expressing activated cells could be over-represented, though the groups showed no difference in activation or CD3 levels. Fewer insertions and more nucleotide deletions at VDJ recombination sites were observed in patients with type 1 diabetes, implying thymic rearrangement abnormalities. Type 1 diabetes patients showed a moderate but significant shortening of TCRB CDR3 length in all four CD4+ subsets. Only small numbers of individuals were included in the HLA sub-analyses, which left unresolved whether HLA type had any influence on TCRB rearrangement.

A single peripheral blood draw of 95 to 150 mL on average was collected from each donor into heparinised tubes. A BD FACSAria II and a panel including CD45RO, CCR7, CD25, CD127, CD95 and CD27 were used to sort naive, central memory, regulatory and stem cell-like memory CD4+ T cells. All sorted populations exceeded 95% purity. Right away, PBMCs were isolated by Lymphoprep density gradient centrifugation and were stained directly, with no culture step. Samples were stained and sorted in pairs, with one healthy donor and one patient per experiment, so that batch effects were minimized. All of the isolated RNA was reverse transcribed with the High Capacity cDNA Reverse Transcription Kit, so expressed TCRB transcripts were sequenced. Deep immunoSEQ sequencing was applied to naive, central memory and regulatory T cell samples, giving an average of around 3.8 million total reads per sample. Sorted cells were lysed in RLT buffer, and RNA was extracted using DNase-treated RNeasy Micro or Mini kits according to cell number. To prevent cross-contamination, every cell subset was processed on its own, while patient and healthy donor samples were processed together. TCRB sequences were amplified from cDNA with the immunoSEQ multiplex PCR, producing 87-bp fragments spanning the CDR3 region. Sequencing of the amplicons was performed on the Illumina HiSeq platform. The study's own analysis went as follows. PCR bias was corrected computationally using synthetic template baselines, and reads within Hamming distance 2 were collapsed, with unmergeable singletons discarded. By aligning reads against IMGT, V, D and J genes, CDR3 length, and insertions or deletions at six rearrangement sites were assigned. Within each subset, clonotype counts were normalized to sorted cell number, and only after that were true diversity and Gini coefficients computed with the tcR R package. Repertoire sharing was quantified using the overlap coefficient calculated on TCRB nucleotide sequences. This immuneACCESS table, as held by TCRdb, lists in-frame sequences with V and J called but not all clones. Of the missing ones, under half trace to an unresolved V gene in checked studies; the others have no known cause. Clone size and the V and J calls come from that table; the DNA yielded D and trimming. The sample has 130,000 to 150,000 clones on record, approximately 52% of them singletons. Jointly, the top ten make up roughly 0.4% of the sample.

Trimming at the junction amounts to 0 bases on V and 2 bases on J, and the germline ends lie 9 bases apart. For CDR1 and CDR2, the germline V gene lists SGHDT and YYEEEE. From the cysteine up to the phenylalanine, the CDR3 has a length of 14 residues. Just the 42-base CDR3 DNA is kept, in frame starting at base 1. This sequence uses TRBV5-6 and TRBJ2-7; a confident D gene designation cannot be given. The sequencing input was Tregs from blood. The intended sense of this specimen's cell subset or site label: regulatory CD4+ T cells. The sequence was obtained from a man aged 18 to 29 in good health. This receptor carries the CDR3 CASSLALVTYEQYF. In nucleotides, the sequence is TGTGCCAGCAGCTTGGCCTTAGTTACCTACGAGCAGTACTTC.